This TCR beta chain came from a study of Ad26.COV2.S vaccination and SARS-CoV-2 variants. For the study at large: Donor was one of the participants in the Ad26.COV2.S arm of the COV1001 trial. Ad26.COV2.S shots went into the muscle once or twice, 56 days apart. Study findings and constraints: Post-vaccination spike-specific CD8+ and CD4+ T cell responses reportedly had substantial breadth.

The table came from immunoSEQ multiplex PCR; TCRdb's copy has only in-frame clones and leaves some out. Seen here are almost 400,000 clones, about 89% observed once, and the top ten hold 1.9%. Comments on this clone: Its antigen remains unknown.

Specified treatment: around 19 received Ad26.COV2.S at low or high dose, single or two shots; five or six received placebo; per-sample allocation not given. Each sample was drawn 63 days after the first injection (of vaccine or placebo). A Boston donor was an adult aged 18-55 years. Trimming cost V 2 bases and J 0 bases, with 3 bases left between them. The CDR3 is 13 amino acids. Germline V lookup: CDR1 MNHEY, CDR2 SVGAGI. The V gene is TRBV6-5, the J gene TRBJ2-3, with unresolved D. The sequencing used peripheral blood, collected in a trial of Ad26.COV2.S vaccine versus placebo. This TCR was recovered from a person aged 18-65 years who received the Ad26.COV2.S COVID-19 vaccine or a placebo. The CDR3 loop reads CASSYASTDTQYF. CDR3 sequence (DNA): TGTGCCAGCAGTTACGCTAGCACAGATACGCAGTATTTT.